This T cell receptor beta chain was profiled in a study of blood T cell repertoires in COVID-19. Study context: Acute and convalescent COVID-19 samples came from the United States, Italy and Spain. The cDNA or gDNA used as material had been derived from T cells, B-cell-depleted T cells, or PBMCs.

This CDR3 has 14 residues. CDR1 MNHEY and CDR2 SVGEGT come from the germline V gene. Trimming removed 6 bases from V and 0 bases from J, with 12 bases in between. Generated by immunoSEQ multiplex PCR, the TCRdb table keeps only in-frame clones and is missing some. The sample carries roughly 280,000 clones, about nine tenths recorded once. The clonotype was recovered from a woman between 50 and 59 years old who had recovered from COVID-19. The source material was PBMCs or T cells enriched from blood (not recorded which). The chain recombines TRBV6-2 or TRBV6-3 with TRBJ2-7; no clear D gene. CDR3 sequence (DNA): TGTGCCAGCAGCCACCGAGTCCTCTCCTACGAGCAGTACTTC. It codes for CASSHRVLSYEQYF.